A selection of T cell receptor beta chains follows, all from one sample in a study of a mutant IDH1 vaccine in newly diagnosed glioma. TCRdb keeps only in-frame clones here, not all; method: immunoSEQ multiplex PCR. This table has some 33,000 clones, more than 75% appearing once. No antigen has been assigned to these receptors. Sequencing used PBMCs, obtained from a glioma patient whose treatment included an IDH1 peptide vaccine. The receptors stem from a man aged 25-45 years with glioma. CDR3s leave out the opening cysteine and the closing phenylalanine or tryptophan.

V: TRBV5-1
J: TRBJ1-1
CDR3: ASSLEQLQNTEAF

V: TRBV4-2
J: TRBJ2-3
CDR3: ASSQEMVASGKSSTDTQY

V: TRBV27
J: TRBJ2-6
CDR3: ASSLYRSSGANVLT

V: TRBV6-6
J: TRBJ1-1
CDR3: ASSYIGREAF

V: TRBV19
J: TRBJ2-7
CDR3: ASARGFLVYEQY

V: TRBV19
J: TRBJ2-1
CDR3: ASANRGSYNEQF

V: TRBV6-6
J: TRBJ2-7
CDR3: ASSYSWDRAYEQY

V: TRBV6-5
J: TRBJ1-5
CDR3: ASSYGRDQPQH

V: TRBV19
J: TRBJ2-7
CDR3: ASSGGAQGAYEQY

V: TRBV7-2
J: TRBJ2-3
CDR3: AMATGTDTQY

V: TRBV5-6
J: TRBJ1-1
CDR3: ASSLVRQGNTEAF

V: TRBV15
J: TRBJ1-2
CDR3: ATSRSYRGIYGYT

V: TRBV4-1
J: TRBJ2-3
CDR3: ASSHLGRGLPDTQY

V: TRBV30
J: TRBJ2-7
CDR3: AWRPREEQY

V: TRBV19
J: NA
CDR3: ASSIVSGSHEQY

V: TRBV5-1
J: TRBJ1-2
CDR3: ASSRTTGAWDYGYT

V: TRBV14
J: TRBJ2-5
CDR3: ASSQEGTPIQETQY

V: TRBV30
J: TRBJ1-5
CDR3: AWRREDQPQH

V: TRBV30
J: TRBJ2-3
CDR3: ACPRTSGSVDTQY

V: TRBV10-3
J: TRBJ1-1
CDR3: AIAPGQGGNTEAF

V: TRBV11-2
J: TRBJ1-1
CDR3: ASSSRRGLGVEAF

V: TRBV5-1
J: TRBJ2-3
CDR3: ASSQNPVDTQY

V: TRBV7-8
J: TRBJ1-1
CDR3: ASSLAGQGTEAF

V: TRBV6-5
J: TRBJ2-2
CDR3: ASSRYRGHTGELF

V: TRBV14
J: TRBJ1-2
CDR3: ASSHTDRTLIGGYT

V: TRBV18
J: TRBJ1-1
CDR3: ASSPPPDTEAF

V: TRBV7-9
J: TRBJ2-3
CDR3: ASSQPGTGLDTQY

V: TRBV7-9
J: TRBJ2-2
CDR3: ASSLAPSGRARITGELF

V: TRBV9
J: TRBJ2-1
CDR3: ASSVGSWGYNEQF

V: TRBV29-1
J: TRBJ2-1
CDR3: SVELLERSYNEQF

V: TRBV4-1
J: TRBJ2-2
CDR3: ASSQPTSGRAWELF

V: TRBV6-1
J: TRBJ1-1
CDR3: ASSEGLEFMNTEAF